The clone carrying this T cell receptor beta chain showed up many times. The V gene end was trimmed by 6 bases and the J gene end by 10 bases; junction bases not matched to a gene: 4. The CDR3 is 11 residues long. This sample is part of a study of T-cell reconstitution after alpha-beta-depleted transplantation in children. The TCRbeta library incorporated unique molecular identifiers. TCRdb passed the PCR reads through MiXCR, listing each CDR3 protein once. The sample has about 640,000 distinct CDR3 sequences, about 15% seen once. This sequence joins TRBV12-3 or TRBV12-4 and TRBJ1-1; 8 nucleotides agree with TRBD1. This specimen consisted of PBMCs from the stem cell graft donor, obtained from the stem cell graft. The TCR was taken from a human donor who donated a stem cell graft to a child with acute myeloid leukemia. CDR3 sequence reads: CASSYGQGAFF. DNA for the CDR3: TGTGCCAGCAGCTACGGACAGGGAGCTTTCTTT.